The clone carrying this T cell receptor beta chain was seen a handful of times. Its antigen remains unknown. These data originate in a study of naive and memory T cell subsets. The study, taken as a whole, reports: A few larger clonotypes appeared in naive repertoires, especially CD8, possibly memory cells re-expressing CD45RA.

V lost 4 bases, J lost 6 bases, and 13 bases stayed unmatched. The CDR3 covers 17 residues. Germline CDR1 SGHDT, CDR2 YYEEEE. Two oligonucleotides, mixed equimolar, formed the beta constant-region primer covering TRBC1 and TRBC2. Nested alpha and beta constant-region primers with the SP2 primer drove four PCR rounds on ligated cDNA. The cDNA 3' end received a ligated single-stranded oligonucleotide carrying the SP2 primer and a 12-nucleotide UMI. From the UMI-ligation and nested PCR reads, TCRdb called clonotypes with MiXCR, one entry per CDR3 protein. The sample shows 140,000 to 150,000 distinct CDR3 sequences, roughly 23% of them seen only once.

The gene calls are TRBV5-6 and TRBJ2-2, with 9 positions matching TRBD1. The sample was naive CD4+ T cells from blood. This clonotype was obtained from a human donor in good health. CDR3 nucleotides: TGTGCCAGCAGCCCCGTGCCTACAGGGGGCGCGTCCGGGGAGCTGTTTTTT. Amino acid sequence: CASSPVPTGGASGELFF.